This passage covers 31 T cell receptor beta chains from one sample sequenced in a study of CXCR3-negative and CXCR3-positive naive CD8 T cells. Preparation of TRB cDNA libraries relied on 5' RACE carrying UMI labels. TCRdb re-called the 5' RACE reads and gives one entry per CDR3 protein, without DNA. The sample data list 100,000 to 150,000 distinct CDR3 sequences. What was sequenced was naive CXCR3- CD8+ T cells from blood. Subset meaning: CD45RO-CCR7+CD27+CD95- naive CD8+ T cells lacking CXCR3 (TNR3-). Every receptor here comes from a human donor in good health. Some clones in this sample may be carry-over from other donors' samples.

This chain joins TRBV20-1 and TRBJ2-1; the D call from TCRdb, TRBD1, cannot be confirmed without DNA. The germline V gene encodes CDR1 DFQATT and CDR2 SNEGSKA (reference sequence). The CDR3 consists of 13 residues. The chain's CDR3 is CSGRTARYNEQFF.

The V call is TRBV27, the J call TRBJ2-3; checking the TCRdb D call of TRBD1 is not possible without DNA. There are 15 residues in the CDR3. Germline-derived CDR1 and CDR2 are MNHEY and SMNVEV (reference sequence). The CDR3 sequence is CASSWGNRGTDTQYF.

The rearrangement uses TRBV4-1 and TRBJ2-5; as DNA is missing, the TRBD1 call by TCRdb cannot be tested. The CDR3 is made up of 17 amino acids. Germline V gives CDR1 MGHRA, CDR2 YSYEKL. CDR3 in amino acids: CASSQDPTPGPRETQYF.

This rearrangement joins TRBV29-1 to TRBJ2-1; the TRBD1 assignment by TCRdb is unverifiable without DNA. This CDR3 has 14 residues. Germline CDR1 is SQVTM and CDR2 is ANQGSEA. CDR3 residues: CSLGRSGIYNEQFF.

The chain is built from TRBV14 and TRBJ2-1; TCRdb designates TRBD2, a call that cannot be tested without DNA. CDR3 length: 18 residues. Germline V lookup: CDR1 SGHDN, CDR2 FVKESK. CDR3 region: CASSQGGGDLRSYNEQFF.

This chain links TRBV3-1 with TRBJ2-7. This CDR3 is 15 amino acids long. Per germline, CDR1 LGHDT and CDR2 YNNKEL (reference sequence). CDR3 in amino acids: CASSQDLGRAYEQYF.

The J gene is TRBJ1-5, the V gene TRBV7-9; TCRdb's D call, TRBD1, is unchecked because there is no DNA. The CDR3 consists of 11 residues. Germline CDR1 reads SEHNR; CDR2 reads FQNEAQ (reference sequence). CDR3 protein: CASREPGPQHF. The full variable domain, completed using reference TRBV7-9 and TRBJ1-5, is DTGVSQNPRHKITKRGQNVTFRCDPISEHNRLYWYRQTLGQGPEFLTYFQNEAQLEKSRLLSDRFSAERPKGSFSTLEIQRTEQGDSAMYLCASREPGPQHFGDGTRLSIL.

The V and J genes are TRBV30 and TRBJ1-2; the D gene TCRdb calls, TRBD1, cannot be checked with no DNA. Germline lookup yields CDR1 GTSNPN and CDR2 SVGIG (reference sequence). This CDR3 has 13 residues. The chain's CDR3 is CAWSVLRDSGYTF.

The chain has TRBV5-1 and TRBJ2-1; as DNA is missing, the TRBD2 call by TCRdb cannot be tested. CDR3 length: 13 amino acids. The germline CDR1 and CDR2 sequences are SGHRS and YFSETQ. CDR3 amino acids: CASSLRGEFKQFF.

The genes are TRBV4-2 and TRBJ2-1; without DNA, the TCRdb call of TRBD2 cannot be checked. Germline loops: CDR1 LGHNA, CDR2 YNFKEQ. CDR3 length: 13 amino acids. This chain's CDR3 is CASSQAGNNEQFF.

The chain has TRBV4-1 and TRBJ1-5. The CDR3 is made up of 13 amino acids. From germline, CDR1 is MGHRA and CDR2 YSYEKL. Here the CDR3 reads CASSQDWGQPQHF.

V and J are TRBV20-1 and TRBJ2-7; the D gene TCRdb calls, TRBD1, cannot be checked with no DNA. This CDR3 is built from 12 residues. CDR1 and CDR2 from the germline V gene are DFQATT and SNEGSKA (reference sequence). The CDR3 sequence is CSPGTGGYEQYF.

The chain joins TRBV12-3 or TRBV12-4 to TRBJ2-1; checking the TCRdb D call of TRBD2 is not possible without DNA. The CDR3 runs to 16 residues. This CDR3 is CASSRRTSGSGYEQFF.

The chain recombines TRBV12-3 or TRBV12-4 with TRBJ2-1. The length of the CDR3 is 12 residues. This chain's CDR3 is CASSFSVNELFF.

The chain links TRBV7-9 to TRBJ2-2; TCRdb indicates TRBD2, and absent DNA this call remains unverified. This CDR3 has 18 residues. CDR1 SEHNR and CDR2 FQNEAQ come from the germline V gene (reference sequence). The CDR3 is CASSSDSGTSGPTGELFF. Filled out from reference TRBV7-9 and TRBJ2-2, the complete variable domain reads DTGVSQNPRHKITKRGQNVTFRCDPISEHNRLYWYRQTLGQGPEFLTYFQNEAQLEKSRLLSDRFSAERPKGSFSTLEIQRTEQGDSAMYLCASSSDSGTSGPTGELFFGEGSRLTVL.

The chain has TRBV7-6 and TRBJ1-5; the D gene TCRdb calls, TRBD1, cannot be checked with no DNA. CDR3 length: 13 residues. From germline, CDR1 is SGHVS and CDR2 FNYEAQ. The CDR3 is CASSLQGYQPQHF.

The chain employs TRBV11-2 and TRBJ2-7; TCRdb reports TRBD1, a call that lacks DNA to check it against. Germline CDR1 and CDR2: SGHAT and FQNNGV. This CDR3 has 13 residues. This CDR3 is CASTHRGTHEQYF.

The V gene is TRBV12-3 or TRBV12-4, the J gene TRBJ2-7; no DNA is available, so the TRBD1 call from TCRdb remains unchecked. The CDR3 is 16 amino acids. This chain's CDR3 is CASSPLVQGLPYEQYF.

V and J are TRBV29-1 and TRBJ2-7. The CDR3 runs 16 residues. Germline lookup yields CDR1 SQVTM and CDR2 ANQGSEA. This CDR3 reads CSVEDQGGDFEYEQYF.

The gene calls are TRBV28 and TRBJ2-7; no DNA is available, so the TRBD1 call from TCRdb remains unchecked. The germline CDR1 and CDR2 sequences are MDHEN and SYDVKM. This CDR3 is built from 14 residues. CDR3 amino acids: CASSVVTGGNEQYF.

V gene TRBV28 combines with J gene TRBJ2-1; TCRdb's D call of TRBD2 is untestable without DNA. Per germline, CDR1 MDHEN and CDR2 SYDVKM. The CDR3 is 15 amino acids. CDR3 residues: CATALPGGAHNEQFF.

This rearrangement joins TRBV4-3 to TRBJ2-4; TCRdb calls TRBD1, which cannot be checked without DNA. Per germline, CDR1 LGHNA and CDR2 YSLEER. CDR3 length: 15 amino acids. The CDR3: CASSPTGDAKNIQYF.

The chain links TRBV11-2 to TRBJ2-3; TCRdb lists TRBD1, though no DNA is available to test this call. CDR1 and CDR2 (germline): SGHAT, FQNNGV. CDR3 length: 13 residues. CDR3 in amino acids: CASSYRGGDTQYF.

V is TRBV6-8 and J is TRBJ2-2; absent DNA, TCRdb's TRBD1 call cannot be checked. Looked up from germline, CDR1 is MNHGY and CDR2 is SAAAGT. This CDR3 region has 14 residues. The CDR3 sequence: CASSLHRDTGELFF.

V and J are TRBV29-1 and TRBJ2-1; absent DNA, TCRdb's TRBD1 call cannot be checked. CDR1 and CDR2 (germline): SQVTM, ANQGSEA. This CDR3 has 12 residues. Here the CDR3 reads CSTRVSLNEQFF.

The chain links TRBV6-4 to TRBJ2-4; the TRBD1 assignment by TCRdb is unverifiable without DNA. Germline loops: CDR1 MRHNA, CDR2 SNTAGT. The CDR3 is 14 amino acids. The CDR3 region is CASSVLKQGNIQYF.

The rearrangement links TRBV7-9 to TRBJ2-1. Germline values: CDR1 SEHNR, CDR2 FQNEAQ (reference sequence). This CDR3 comprises 12 residues. CDR3: CASSSIDNEQFF.

The chain carries TRBV12-3 or TRBV12-4 and TRBJ2-1. The CDR3 runs 11 residues. CDR3 in amino acids: CASKITSTQFF.

The gene calls are TRBV6-5 and TRBJ2-1; TCRdb calls TRBD1, which cannot be checked without DNA. Looked up from germline, CDR1 is MNHEY and CDR2 is SVGAGI. This CDR3 is built from 14 residues. CDR3 amino acids: CASSSTGDYNEQFF.

The chain joins TRBV12-3 or TRBV12-4 to TRBJ1-5. The CDR3 loop spans 15 amino acids. The chain's CDR3 is CASSFSGKGNQPQHF.

The chain has TRBV13 and TRBJ2-1; TCRdb proposes TRBD1, but this gene call is untestable without DNA. CDR1 PRHDT and CDR2 FYEKMQ come from the germline V gene (reference sequence). The length of the CDR3 is 15 residues. The CDR3: CASRSTVQGANEQFF. The whole variable domain, remainder taken from reference TRBV13 and TRBJ2-1, is AAGVIQSPRHLIKEKRETATLKCYPIPRHDTVYWYQQGPGQDPQFLISFYEKMQSDKGSIPDRFSAQQFSDYHSELNMSSLELGDSALYFCASRSTVQGANEQFFGPGTRLTVL.